A single sample gave rise to the 9 T cell receptor beta chains below, sequenced in a study of blood T cell repertoires in COVID-19 (TCRdb year 2020). Receptors were amplified or captured by the immunoSEQ multiplex PCR assay. TCRdb re-hosts the immuneACCESS table, in-frame sequences only. Its copies lack some clones; in the studies checked, an unresolved V gene accounts for under half of them, and the cause for the rest is not known. The sample profile shows about 64,000 clones; just over 70% of them were found once. The ten largest make up about half of the sample. The specimen sequenced was PBMCs or T cells enriched from blood (not recorded which). The receptor set was obtained from a woman aged 55-69 years who had been exposed to COVID-19.

The rearrangement links TRBV24-1 to TRBJ1-1; 7 bases agree with TRBD1. Trimming took 6 bases from V and 1 from J; bases not matched to a gene: 4. CDR3 length: 14 amino acids. From germline, CDR1 is KGHDR and CDR2 SFDVKD. CDR3 region: CATSPRQGNTEAFF. The CDR3 nucleotides are TGTGCCACCAGTCCCCGACAGGGGAACACTGAAGCTTTCTTT.

The sample holds one count of this clone. This rearrangement joins TRBV5-1 to TRBJ1-1, with 8 bases identical to TRBD1. CDR1 is SGHRS, CDR2 YFSETQ, per germline. This CDR3 has 14 amino acids. Trimming at V came to 6 bases and at J to 3 bases, leaving 7 bases not matched to a gene. The CDR3: CASNQGAWDTEAFF. In DNA, the CDR3 is TGCGCCAGCAACCAGGGGGCTTGGGACACTGAAGCTTTCTTT.

The sample holds a few counts of this clone. V is TRBV30 and J is TRBJ2-7; D is perhaps TRBD2 (6 bases). Germline V lookup: CDR1 GTSNPN, CDR2 SVGIG (reference sequence). The CDR3 is made up of 12 amino acids. The V gene lost 5 bases and the J gene lost 5 bases, with 13 bases spanning the gap. In nucleotides, the CDR3 is TGTGCCTGGGCCGCGGGGATCCACGAGCAGTACTTC. Protein sequence: CAWAAGIHEQYF. The variable domain in full, completed from reference TRBV30 and TRBJ2-7, reads SQTIHQWPATLVQPVGSPLSLECTVEGTSNPNLYWYRQAAGRGLQLLFYSVGIGQISSEVPQNLSASRPQDRQFILSSKKLLLSDSGFYLCAWAAGIHEQYFGPGTRLTVT.

This clone was detected a few times. This sequence joins TRBV3-1 (or the pseudogene TRBV3-2) and TRBJ2-1, with TRBD2 matching 7 bases. This CDR3 region has 15 residues. The germline V gene encodes CDR1 LGHDT and CDR2 YNNKEL (reference sequence). Unmatched junction bases numbered 14, after V lost 11 bases and J lost 4 bases. CDR3 sequence: CAATSAPGVYNEQFF. Written as DNA, the CDR3 is TGTGCCGCCACTAGCGCTCCGGGGGTATACAATGAGCAGTTCTTC.

This clone has a handful of counts. The chain employs TRBV6-5 and TRBJ1-2, with D unresolved. V lost 6 bases and J lost 4, with 15 bases in between. Germline CDR1 is MNHEY and CDR2 is SVGAGI. CDR3 size: 14 residues. The CDR3 nucleotides are TGTGCCAGCAGAAATACAGCCATATTCTATGGCTACACCTTC. Translated, it gives CASRNTAIFYGYTF.

CDR3 sequence reads: CASSPLAGASYEQYF. DNA of the CDR3: TGTGCCAGCAGCCCACTAGCGGGGGCATCCTACGAGCAGTACTTC. The J gene is TRBJ2-7, the V gene TRBV7-8, with 11 nucleotides matching TRBD2. Unmatched junction bases numbered 4, after V lost 5 bases and J lost 1 base. Germline CDR1 and CDR2: SGHVS and FQNEAQ. CDR3 size: 15 residues.

The chain recombines TRBV19 with TRBJ2-1; 8 bases fit TRBD2. With V trimmed by 10 bases and J by 4 bases, 9 bases remained unmatched. In germline, CDR1 is LNHDA, CDR2 SQIVND (reference sequence). This CDR3 has 14 amino acids. This CDR3 is CATLREGVYNEQFF. As DNA, the CDR3 is TGTGCCACCCTTCGGGAGGGCGTATACAATGAGCAGTTCTTC. Looking up the rest from reference TRBV19 and TRBJ2-1 gives the full variable domain: DGGITQSPKYLFRKEGQNVTLSCEQNLNHDAMYWYRQDPGQGLRLIYYSQIVNDFQKGDIAEGYSVSREKKESFPLTVTSAQKNPTAFYLCATLREGVYNEQFFGPGTRLTVL.

This clone was detected ten times or more. CDR3 protein: CATSRDAAGGNTEAFF. The CDR3 DNA reads as TGTGCCACCAGCAGAGATGCAGCAGGGGGAAATACTGAAGCTTTCTTT. The V gene is TRBV15, the J gene TRBJ1-1; TRBD1 aligns across 7 bases. CDR3 size: 16 residues. The trim removed 0 bases at V and 5 bases at J, leaving 9 bases unmatched. Per the germline V gene, CDR1 is LNHNV and CDR2 is YYDKDF (reference sequence). Combining the CDR3 with reference TRBV15 and TRBJ1-1 gives the whole variable domain DAMVIQNPRYQVTQFGKPVTLSCSQTLNHNVMYWYQQKSSQAPKLLFHYYDKDFNNEADTPDNFQSRRPNTSFCFLDIRSPGLGDTAMYLCATSRDAAGGNTEAFFGQGTRLTVV.

The V and J genes are TRBV28 and TRBJ1-5; weak D call: TRBD1 (5 bases). This CDR3 region has 16 residues. The germline V gene encodes CDR1 MDHEN and CDR2 SYDVKM. V was cut by 6 bases and J by 1 base, with 16 bases left in between. CDR3 region: CASSQPRGFSNQPQHF. In DNA, the CDR3 is TGTGCCAGCAGCCAACCTAGGGGTTTCAGCAATCAGCCCCAGCATTTT.